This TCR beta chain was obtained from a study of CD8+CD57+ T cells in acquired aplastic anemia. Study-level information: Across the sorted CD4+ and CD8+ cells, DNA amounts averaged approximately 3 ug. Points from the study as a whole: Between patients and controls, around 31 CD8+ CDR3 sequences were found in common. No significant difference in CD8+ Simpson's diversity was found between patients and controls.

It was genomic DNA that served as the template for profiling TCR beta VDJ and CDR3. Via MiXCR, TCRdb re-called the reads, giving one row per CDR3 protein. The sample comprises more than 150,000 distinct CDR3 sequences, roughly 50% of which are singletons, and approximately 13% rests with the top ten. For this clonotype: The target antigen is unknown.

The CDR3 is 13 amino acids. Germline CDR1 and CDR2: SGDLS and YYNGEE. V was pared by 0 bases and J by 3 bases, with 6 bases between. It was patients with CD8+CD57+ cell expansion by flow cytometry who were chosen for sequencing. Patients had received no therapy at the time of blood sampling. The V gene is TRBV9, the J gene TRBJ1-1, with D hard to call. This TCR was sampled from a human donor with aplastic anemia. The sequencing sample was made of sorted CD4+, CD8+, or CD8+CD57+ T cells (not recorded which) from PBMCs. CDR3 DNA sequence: TGTGCCAGCAGCGTAGGTCCGGACACTGAAGCTTTCTTT. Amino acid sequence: CASSVGPDTEAFF. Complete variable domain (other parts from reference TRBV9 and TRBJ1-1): DSGVTQTPKHLITATGQRVTLRCSPRSGDLSVYWYQQSLDQGLQFLIQYYNGEERAKGNILERFSAQQFPDLHSELNLSSLELGDSALYFCASSVGPDTEAFFGQGTRLTVV.